The 11 T cell receptor beta chains below all came from one sample that was sequenced in a study of cytomegalovirus exposure and HLA in healthy donors. 13 Jbeta primers and 60 Vbeta primers were used for the PCR. TCRdb's copy holds only in-frame clones and misses some; the assay was immunoSEQ multiplex PCR. This sample's clone table lists about 120,000 clones. The material sequenced was PBMCs. These receptors were collected from a man aged 25 to 40 in good health and CMV-seronegative.

The chain couples TRBV9 to TRBJ2-1; perhaps TRBD2 as D (5 bases). Trimming left V 4 bases short and J 4 bases short, with 18 bases between. Germline V lookup: CDR1 SGDLS, CDR2 YYNGEE. The length of the CDR3 is 16 residues. CDR3: CASSTRLLLQYNEQFF. The CDR3 region has the DNA TGTGCCAGCAGCACGAGACTACTTCTCCAGTACAATGAGCAGTTCTTC.

The chain is built from TRBV10-3 and TRBJ1-1; D unclear. The V and J ends lost 4 bases and 2 bases respectively, with 8 bases between them. This CDR3 spans 13 amino acids. In germline, CDR1 is ENHRY, CDR2 SYGVKD. CDR3 protein: CAISGEGNTEAFF. The CDR3 DNA is TGTGCCATCAGTGGGGAGGGAAACACTGAAGCTTTCTTT.

This rearrangement joins TRBV11-2 to TRBJ2-2; 10 bases match TRBD1. Germline V gene lookup returns CDR1 SGHAT and CDR2 FQNNGV. The CDR3 covers 15 residues. Trimming took 4 bases from V and 4 from J; bases not matched to a gene: 3. The DNA for the CDR3 is TGTGCCAGCAGCTCGGGACAGGGGATCACCGGGGAGCTGTTTTTT. Amino acid sequence: CASSSGQGITGELFF.

V is TRBV9 and J is TRBJ2-1; 8 bases fit TRBD2. The CDR3 has 14 residues. The germline V gene has CDR1 SGDLS and CDR2 YYNGEE. Germline trimming cut 6 bases from V and 6 bases from J; bases unmatched to any gene: 8. The CDR3 loop is CASTAGGAPNEQFF. The CDR3 DNA follows: TGTGCCAGCACCGCGGGGGGTGCGCCCAATGAGCAGTTCTTC.

The chain joins TRBV29-1 to TRBJ2-7; TRBD1 matches at 9 bases. Germline CDR1 is SQVTM and CDR2 is ANQGSEA. With 7 bases clipped from V and 9 bases from J, the junction kept 16 bases outside the gene matches. The CDR3 has 14 amino acids. CDR3 nucleotides: TGCAGCGCGATAGTCGGGACAGGGCTCTTCGGGCAGTACTTC. This gives the protein CSAIVGTGLFGQYF.

The chain carries TRBV7-2 and TRBJ1-6, with 8 positions matching TRBD1. Germline V gives CDR1 SGHTA, CDR2 FQGNSA. Unmatched junction bases numbered 6, after V lost 3 bases and J lost 8 bases. The CDR3 loop spans 15 amino acids. This chain's CDR3 is CASSFRGTGDSPLHF. CDR3 sequence (DNA): TGTGCCAGCAGCTTCAGGGGGACAGGTGATTCACCCCTCCACTTT. The full variable domain, its missing parts supplied by reference TRBV7-2 and TRBJ1-6, is GAGVSQSPSNKVTEKGKDVELRCDPISGHTALYWYRQSLGQGLEFLIYFQGNSAPDKSGLPSDRFSAERTGGSVSTLTIQRTQQEDSAVYLCASSFRGTGDSPLHFGNGTRLTVT.

The gene calls are TRBV7-9 and TRBJ2-7; unclear D gene. V lost 2 bases to trimming and J lost 4 bases, with 6 bases between them. This CDR3 has 12 residues. Germline V gene data show CDR1 as SEHNR and CDR2 as FQNEAQ (reference sequence). The CDR3 coding sequence is TGTGCCAGCAGCTTATCCACATACGAGCAGTACTTC. Its protein is CASSLSTYEQYF.

The chain couples TRBV6-5 to TRBJ2-1, with 7 bases that match TRBD1. Germline-derived CDR1 and CDR2 are MNHEY and SVGAGI. CDR3 length: 14 residues. Trimming removed 2 bases from V and 9 bases from J; junction bases left unmatched: 7. The CDR3: CASSYGDSRGEQFF. The CDR3 nucleotides are TGTGCCAGCAGTTACGGGGACAGTAGGGGTGAGCAGTTCTTC.

The chain couples TRBV6-5 to TRBJ1-2, with TRBD1 as a possible D gene (6 bases). Germline V gives CDR1 MNHEY, CDR2 SVGAGI. The germline V and J ends were trimmed by 4 bases and 1 base, with 16 bases remaining between them. This CDR3 contains 16 residues. CDR3 loop: CASSWGGAGDNYGYTF. The CDR3 DNA reads as TGTGCCAGCAGTTGGGGGGGGGCAGGGGATAACTATGGCTACACCTTC.

The chain joins TRBV7-6 to TRBJ2-4; 13 bases match TRBD2. The germline gives CDR1 SGHVS, CDR2 FNYEAQ. The CDR3 runs 16 residues. Trimming cost V 1 base and J 7 bases; bases outside gene matches: 4. In nucleotides, the CDR3 is TGTGCCAGCAGCTTAGGCGGGACTAGCGGGGTGAACATTCAGTACTTC. Its protein is CASSLGGTSGVNIQYF.

This chain joins TRBV7-2 and TRBJ2-5, with a weak D call TRBD1 (5 bases). The J call may not be correct, given that the DNA end is closer to TRBJ2-7. Germline V gene sequence: CDR1 SGHTA, CDR2 FQGNSA. This CDR3 region has 15 residues. CDR3 sequence: CASSLTADPSYEQYF. For the CDR3, the DNA is TGTGCCAGCAGCTTGACAGCCGATCCCTCCTACGAGCAGTACTTC.